Reported below is one TCR beta chain. As yet, its antigen is unknown. Additional DNA sequences in this sample encode the identical CDR3. The assay used deep level. Data came from immunoSEQ multiplex PCR; TCRdb stores just in-frame clones and leaves some out. The repertoire has around 1.9 million clones, 93% of them found once; the top ten carry over 1.5%. These data belong to a study of shared clonotypes between healthy human individuals. General study results and limits: Since donors were few, the genetic and exposure-history diversity represented was limited. Relative to their counterparts shared across all four donors, non-shared clonotypes exhibited diminished generation probabilities.

CD45RO-negative CD8 cells positively selected for CCR7 made up the naive population, which excluded terminally differentiated effector memory CD45RA+ cells. CDR1 MNHEY and CDR2 SMNVEV come from the germline V gene (reference sequence). The V segment lost 6 bases and the J segment 0 bases; nucleotides outside the gene matches: 2. CDR3 length: 13 amino acids. This receptor was taken from a man in his late teens or twenties in good health. Some clones in this sample may be carry-over from other donors' samples. The material sequenced was naive CD8+ T cells from PBMCs. The rearrangement uses TRBV27 and TRBJ2-7, with 7 bases lining up with TRBD1. The CDR3 loop reads CASSRTGSYEQYF. Here the CDR3 DNA reads TGTGCCAGCAGCCGGACAGGCTCCTACGAGCAGTACTTC.